Each of the 17 T cell receptor beta chains below was sequenced from the same sample in a study of shared clonotypes between healthy human individuals. Naive CD8 cells lacked CD45RO and underwent positive selection for CCR7, leaving out terminally differentiated effector memory CD45RA+ cells. Using immunoSEQ multiplex PCR, the repertoire was profiled, and TCRdb retains in-frame clones only, with some absent. Of about 870,000 clones listed, 80% to 95% were seen once; the top ten hold nearly 25%. Sequenced input: naive CD8+ T cells sorted from blood. The receptors were sampled from a young man in good health.

This clone was seen a handful of times. This CDR3 is CASSLWGPEAFF. DNA for the CDR3: TGTGCCAGCAGCCTTTGGGGACCTGAAGCTTTCTTT. This chain joins TRBV6-1 and TRBJ1-1; the D gene is possibly TRBD1 (5 bases). CDR1 and CDR2 from the germline V gene are MNHNS and SASEGT. The CDR3 totals 12 residues. V lost 6 bases to trimming and J lost 6 bases, with 11 bases between them.

This chain's CDR3 is CASVELHYEQYF. For the CDR3, the DNA is TGTGCCAGCGTCGAACTCCACTACGAGCAGTACTTC. This chain joins TRBV9 and TRBJ2-7, with no clear D. Germline V gene data show CDR1 as SGDLS and CDR2 as YYNGEE. V was cut by 7 bases and J by 3 bases, with 11 bases left in between. The CDR3 contains 12 residues. Supplemented by reference TRBV9 and TRBJ2-7, the full variable domain reads DSGVTQTPKHLITATGQRVTLRCSPRSGDLSVYWYQQSLDQGLQFLIQYYNGEERAKGNILERFSAQQFPDLHSELNLSSLELGDSALYFCASVELHYEQYFGPGTRLTVT.

The rearrangement links TRBV27 to TRBJ2-3; 10 bases line up with TRBD1. This CDR3 contains 16 residues. Germline V CDR1 and CDR2: MNHEY, SMNVEV (reference sequence). Trimming cost V 1 base and J 2 bases; bases outside gene matches: 3. The CDR3 DNA reads as TGTGCCAGCAGTTTATGGGGACAGGGGCCCACAGATACGCAGTATTTT. Encoded protein: CASSLWGQGPTDTQYF.

The chain is built from TRBV6-5 and TRBJ2-1; TRBD1 is a possible D gene (6 bases). Germline assignment: CDR1 MNHEY and CDR2 SVGAGI. The CDR3 totals 14 residues. The germline V and J ends were trimmed by 4 bases and 4 bases, with 11 bases remaining between them. The CDR3 nucleotides read TGTGCCAGCAGTTCCCAGGGGCATTACAATGAGCAGTTCTTC. Translating gives CASSSQGHYNEQFF.

This chain uses TRBV29-1 with TRBJ2-7; perhaps TRBD2 as D (5 bases). The germline V gene has CDR1 SQVTM and CDR2 ANQGSEA. The germline V and J ends were trimmed by 4 bases and 5 bases, with 15 bases remaining between them. This CDR3 is 13 amino acids long. The CDR3 nucleotides read TGCAGCGTTGTGGGCGAGGGAGCCGACGAGCAGTACTTC. It codes for CSVVGEGADEQYF.

V is TRBV7-9 and J is TRBJ2-7; D tentatively fits TRBD1 or TRBD2 (5 bases each). CDR1 and CDR2 (germline): SEHNR, FQNEAQ (reference sequence). V gave up 5 bases and J gave up 2 bases, with 10 bases separating them. The CDR3 runs to 13 residues. The CDR3, as DNA: TGTGCCAGCAGCACGGGACGAGCCTACGAGCAGTACTTC. The encoded protein is CASSTGRAYEQYF.

This sequence joins TRBV28 and TRBJ1-5; 7 bases are a match to TRBD1. V gave up 3 bases and J gave up 0 bases; unmatched junction bases: 2. Germline V gene lookup returns CDR1 MDHEN and CDR2 SYDVKM. This CDR3 comprises 15 residues. CDR3: CASSLGQHSNQPQHF. CDR3 nucleotides: TGTGCCAGCAGTTTGGGACAGCATAGCAATCAGCCCCAGCATTTT.

This clone was recorded only once. The rearrangement joins TRBV9 to TRBJ2-1; D remains unclear. Trimming left V 1 base short and J 6 bases short, with 8 bases between. This CDR3 region has 13 residues. Germline CDR1 and CDR2: SGDLS and YYNGEE. This CDR3 reads CASSVLGINEQFF. CDR3 bases: TGTGCCAGCAGCGTACTAGGGATCAATGAGCAGTTCTTC.

This clone was recorded only once. The gene calls are TRBV6-5 and TRBJ2-7; D is ambiguous. V lost 1 base, J lost 3 bases, and 10 bases lay in between. This CDR3 is 14 amino acids long. Germline CDR1 reads MNHEY; CDR2 reads SVGAGI. The CDR3 loop is CASSYFAQNYEQYF. CDR3 DNA: TGTGCCAGCAGTTACTTCGCACAGAACTACGAGCAGTACTTC.

This chain joins TRBV7-9 and TRBJ1-1; D ambiguous. The CDR3 loop spans 11 amino acids. The V gene lost 1 base and the J gene lost 7 bases, with 4 bases spanning the gap. CDR1 and CDR2 (germline): SEHNR, FQNEAQ (reference sequence). The chain's CDR3 is CASSLDFEAFF. In DNA form, the CDR3 reads TGTGCCAGCAGCTTAGATTTTGAAGCTTTCTTT.

V usage is TRBV7-9 and J usage is TRBJ2-1; D unclear. Germline V lookup: CDR1 SEHNR, CDR2 FQNEAQ (reference sequence). V lost 2 bases and J 6 bases, leaving 11 bases between the germline ends. The CDR3 totals 14 residues. The DNA for the CDR3 is TGTGCCAGCAGCTTAAGCCTGGGGTCCAATGAGCAGTTCTTC. Translated: CASSLSLGSNEQFF.

The V and J genes are TRBV27 and TRBJ2-7; D is uncertain. From germline, CDR1 is MNHEY and CDR2 SMNVEV (reference sequence). The ends were cut back, 4 bases at V and 2 bases at J, with 9 bases in the middle. This CDR3 comprises 13 residues. Here the CDR3 DNA reads TGTGCCAGCAGTTCGATCGTTACCTACGAGCAGTACTTC. This sequence encodes CASSSIVTYEQYF.

This clone appeared once. The chain couples TRBV7-9 to TRBJ2-7; 8 bases are shared with TRBD2. CDR3 size: 14 residues. The germline V gene has CDR1 SEHNR and CDR2 FQNEAQ (reference sequence). With 0 bases clipped from V and 5 bases from J, the junction kept 3 bases outside the gene matches. CDR3 DNA sequence: TGTGCCAGCAGCTTAGCAGCGGGAGCTAACGAGCAGTACTTC. Encoded protein: CASSLAAGANEQYF.

V gene TRBV5-1 combines with J gene TRBJ1-5, with a tentative D call TRBD1 (6 bases). Looked up from germline, CDR1 is SGHRS and CDR2 is YFSETQ. Deletions cut 2 bases from V and 5 bases from J, with 14 bases between. This CDR3 spans 15 amino acids. CDR3 sequence: CASSFDGGAYQPQHF. CDR3 nucleotide sequence: TGCGCCAGCAGCTTTGACGGGGGGGCTTATCAGCCCCAGCATTTT.

This clone was detected only once. The gene calls are TRBV14 and TRBJ1-2; TRBD1 is a possible D gene (5 bases). Trimming removed 0 bases at V and 8 bases at J, with 16 bases between. Germline CDR1 and CDR2: SGHDN and FVKESK. The CDR3 consists of 15 residues. The CDR3 loop reads CASSQEGTPKGGYTF. Written as DNA, the CDR3 is TGTGCCAGCAGCCAAGAAGGGACCCCCAAAGGGGGCTACACCTTC.

The rearrangement links TRBV2 to TRBJ2-7; D may match TRBD1 or TRBD2 (6 bases each). V shed 3 bases and J shed 3 bases, with 12 bases lying between them. The length of the CDR3 is 14 residues. Germline V gene sequence: CDR1 SNHLY, CDR2 FYNNEI. Written as DNA, the CDR3 is TGTGCCAGCAGTGAGGGGGGCGGATTCTACGAGCAGTACTTC. Protein sequence: CASSEGGGFYEQYF. Based on the CDR3 plus reference TRBV2 and TRBJ2-7, the full variable domain is EPEVTQTPSHQVTQMGQEVILRCVPISNHLYFYWYRQILGQKVEFLVSFYNNEISEKSEIFDDQFSVERPDGSNFTLKIRSTKLEDSAMYFCASSEGGGFYEQYFGPGTRLTVT.

The chain has TRBV9 and TRBJ1-2; D is perhaps TRBD1 (5 bases). Trimming took 6 bases from V and 6 from J, leaving 9 bases between them. Germline CDR1 reads SGDLS; CDR2 reads YYNGEE. This CDR3 comprises 11 residues. The CDR3 nucleotides are TGTGCCAGCATGGCGGGGGATGGCTACACCTTC. This translates into CASMAGDGYTF.